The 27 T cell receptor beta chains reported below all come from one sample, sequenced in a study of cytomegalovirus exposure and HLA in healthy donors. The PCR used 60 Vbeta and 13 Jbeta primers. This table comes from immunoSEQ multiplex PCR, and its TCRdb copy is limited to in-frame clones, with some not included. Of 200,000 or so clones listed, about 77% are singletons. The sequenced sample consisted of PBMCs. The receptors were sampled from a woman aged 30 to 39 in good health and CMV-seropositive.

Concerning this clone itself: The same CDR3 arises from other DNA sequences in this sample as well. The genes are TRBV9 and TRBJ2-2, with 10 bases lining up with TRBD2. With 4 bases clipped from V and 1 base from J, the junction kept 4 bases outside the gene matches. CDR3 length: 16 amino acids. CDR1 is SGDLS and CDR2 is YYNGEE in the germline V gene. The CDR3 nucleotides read TGTGCCAGCAGCCCGCGACTAGCGGGGAACACCGGGGAGCTGTTTTTT. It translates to CASSPRLAGNTGELFF.

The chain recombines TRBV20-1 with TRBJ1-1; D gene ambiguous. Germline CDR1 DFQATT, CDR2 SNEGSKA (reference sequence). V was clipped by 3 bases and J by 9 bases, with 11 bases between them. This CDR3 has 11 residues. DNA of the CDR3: TGCAGTGCTAGGGAGGTTACCCAAGCTTTCTTT. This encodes CSAREVTQAFF.

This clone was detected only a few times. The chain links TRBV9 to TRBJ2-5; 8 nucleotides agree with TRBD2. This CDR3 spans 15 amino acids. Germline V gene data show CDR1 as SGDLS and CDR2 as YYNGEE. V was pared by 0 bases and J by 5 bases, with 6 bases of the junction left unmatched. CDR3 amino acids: CASSVAGGGRETQYF. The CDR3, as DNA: TGTGCCAGCAGCGTAGCGGGGGGGGGTCGGGAGACCCAGTACTTC.

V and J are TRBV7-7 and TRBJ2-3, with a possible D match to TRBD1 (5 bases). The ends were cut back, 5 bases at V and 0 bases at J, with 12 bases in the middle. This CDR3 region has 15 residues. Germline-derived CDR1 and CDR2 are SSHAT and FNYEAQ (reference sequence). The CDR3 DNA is TGTGCCAGCAGCCCAGGGTGGGGTAGCACAGATACGCAGTATTTT. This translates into CASSPGWGSTDTQYF.

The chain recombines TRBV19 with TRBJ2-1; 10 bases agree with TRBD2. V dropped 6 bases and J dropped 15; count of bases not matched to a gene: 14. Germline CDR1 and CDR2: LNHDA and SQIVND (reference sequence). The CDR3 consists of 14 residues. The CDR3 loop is CASSSGASGSGRFF. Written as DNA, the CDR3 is TGTGCCAGTAGCAGTGGGGCTAGCGGGAGTGGACGGTTCTTC.

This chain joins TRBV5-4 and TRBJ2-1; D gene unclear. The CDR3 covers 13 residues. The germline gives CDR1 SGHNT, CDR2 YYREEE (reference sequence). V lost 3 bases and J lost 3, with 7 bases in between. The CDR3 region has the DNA TGTGCCAGCAGCTCGTCAGTCTACAATGAGCAGTTCTTC. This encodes CASSSSVYNEQFF.

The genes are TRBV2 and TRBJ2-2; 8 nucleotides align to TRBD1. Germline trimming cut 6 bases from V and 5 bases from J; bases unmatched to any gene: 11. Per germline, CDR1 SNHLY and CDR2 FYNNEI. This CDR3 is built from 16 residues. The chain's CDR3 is CASSRTGGRGTGELFF. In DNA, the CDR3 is TGTGCCAGCAGCCGAACAGGGGGTCGAGGAACCGGGGAGCTGTTTTTT.

This chain's CDR3 is CASSFTDSYEQYF. The CDR3 bases are TGTGCCAGCAGTTTTACCGACAGCTACGAGCAGTACTTC. This rearrangement joins TRBV6-5 to TRBJ2-7; a weak D match, TRBD1 (5 bases). The germline gives CDR1 MNHEY, CDR2 SVGAGI. This CDR3 has 13 amino acids. V lost 4 bases to trimming and J lost 3 bases, with 10 bases between them.

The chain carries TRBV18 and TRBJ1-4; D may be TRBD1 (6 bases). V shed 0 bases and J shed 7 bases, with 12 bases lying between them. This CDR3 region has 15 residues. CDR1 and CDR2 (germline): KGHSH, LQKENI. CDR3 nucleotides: TGTGCCAGCTCACCACCATCAGGGGCTGGTGAAAAACTGTTTTTT. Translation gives CASSPPSGAGEKLFF.

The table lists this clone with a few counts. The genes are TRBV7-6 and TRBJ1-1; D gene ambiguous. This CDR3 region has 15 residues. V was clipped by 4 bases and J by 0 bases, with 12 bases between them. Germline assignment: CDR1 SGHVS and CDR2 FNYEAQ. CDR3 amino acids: CASSSLVNMNTEAFF. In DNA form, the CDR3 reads TGTGCCAGCAGCTCGCTGGTGAACATGAACACTGAAGCTTTCTTT.

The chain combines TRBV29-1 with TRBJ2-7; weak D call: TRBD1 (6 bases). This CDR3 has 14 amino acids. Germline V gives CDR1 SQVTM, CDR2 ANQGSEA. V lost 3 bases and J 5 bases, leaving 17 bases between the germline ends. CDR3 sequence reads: CSVDLGWGPNEQYF. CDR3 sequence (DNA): TGCAGCGTTGATCTGGGTTGGGGGCCGAACGAGCAGTACTTC.

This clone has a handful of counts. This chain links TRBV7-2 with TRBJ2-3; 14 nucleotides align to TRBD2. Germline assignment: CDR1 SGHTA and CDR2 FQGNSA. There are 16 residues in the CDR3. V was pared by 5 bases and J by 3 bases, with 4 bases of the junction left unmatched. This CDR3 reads CASSGGLAGGTDTQYF. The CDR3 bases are TGTGCCAGCAGCGGAGGACTAGCGGGGGGTACAGATACGCAGTATTTT.

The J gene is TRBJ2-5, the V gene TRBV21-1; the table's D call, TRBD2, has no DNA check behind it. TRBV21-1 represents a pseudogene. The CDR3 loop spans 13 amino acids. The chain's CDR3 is CASGLGDQETQYF. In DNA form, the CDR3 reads TGTGCCAGTGGACTTGGGGACCAAGAGACCCAGTACTTC.

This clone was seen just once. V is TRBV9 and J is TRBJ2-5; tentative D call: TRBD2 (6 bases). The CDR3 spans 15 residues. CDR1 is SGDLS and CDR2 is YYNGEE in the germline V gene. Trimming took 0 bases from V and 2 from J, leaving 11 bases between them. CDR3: CASSVGSSGQETQYF. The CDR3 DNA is TGTGCCAGCAGCGTAGGGAGTAGCGGTCAAGAGACCCAGTACTTC.

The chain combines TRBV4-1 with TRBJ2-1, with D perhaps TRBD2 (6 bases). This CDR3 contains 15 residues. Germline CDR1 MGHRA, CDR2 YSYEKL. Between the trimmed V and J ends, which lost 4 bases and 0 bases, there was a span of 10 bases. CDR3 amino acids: CASSPGLFSYNEQFF. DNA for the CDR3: TGCGCCAGCAGCCCCGGACTATTCTCCTACAATGAGCAGTTCTTC.

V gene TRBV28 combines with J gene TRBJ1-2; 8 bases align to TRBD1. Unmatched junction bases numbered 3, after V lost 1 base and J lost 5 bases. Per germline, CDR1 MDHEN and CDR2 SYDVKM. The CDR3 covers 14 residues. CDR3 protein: CASSLFGQGYGYTF. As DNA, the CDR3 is TGTGCCAGCAGTTTATTTGGACAGGGATATGGCTACACCTTC.

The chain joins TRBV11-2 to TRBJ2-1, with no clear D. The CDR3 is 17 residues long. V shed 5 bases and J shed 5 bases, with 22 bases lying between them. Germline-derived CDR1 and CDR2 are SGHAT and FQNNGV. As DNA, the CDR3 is TGTGCCAGCAGCGGCTCAGCGACCACCTTTTGGGACAATGAGCAGTTCTTC. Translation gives CASSGSATTFWDNEQFF.

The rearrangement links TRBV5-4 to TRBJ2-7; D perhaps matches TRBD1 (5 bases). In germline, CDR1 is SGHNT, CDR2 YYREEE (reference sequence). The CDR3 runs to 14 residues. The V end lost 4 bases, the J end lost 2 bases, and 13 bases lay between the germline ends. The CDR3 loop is CASSPRTSTYEQYF. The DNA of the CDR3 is TGTGCCAGCAGCCCTCGGACATCCACCTACGAGCAGTACTTC. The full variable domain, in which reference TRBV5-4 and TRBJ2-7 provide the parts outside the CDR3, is ETGVTQSPTHLIKTRGQQVTLRCSSQSGHNTVSWYQQALGQGPQFIFQYYREEENGRGNFPPRFSGLQFPNYSSELNVNALELDDSALYLCASSPRTSTYEQYFGPGTRLTVT.

The CDR3 bases are TGTGCCAGCAGCCAAGGGACAGCCGATGGAAACACCATATATTTT. It translates to CASSQGTADGNTIYF. The gene calls are TRBV4-2 and TRBJ1-3; possibly TRBD1 for D (6 bases). The CDR3 length is 15 residues. The germline gives CDR1 LGHNA, CDR2 YNFKEQ. V was clipped by 1 base and J by 3 bases, with 10 bases between them.

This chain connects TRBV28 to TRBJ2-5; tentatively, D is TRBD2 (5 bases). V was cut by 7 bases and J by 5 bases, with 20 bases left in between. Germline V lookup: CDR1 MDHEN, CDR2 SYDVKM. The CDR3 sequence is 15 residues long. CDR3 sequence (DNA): TGTGCCAGCATTGCCGCCGAGGACCGAGGGGAGACCCAGTACTTC. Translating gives CASIAAEDRGETQYF. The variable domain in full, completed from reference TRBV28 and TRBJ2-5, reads DVKVTQSSRYLVKRTGEKVFLECVQDMDHENMFWYRQDPGLGLRLIYFSYDVKMKEKGDIPEGYSVSREKKERFSLILESASTNQTSMYLCASIAAEDRGETQYFGPGTRLLVL.

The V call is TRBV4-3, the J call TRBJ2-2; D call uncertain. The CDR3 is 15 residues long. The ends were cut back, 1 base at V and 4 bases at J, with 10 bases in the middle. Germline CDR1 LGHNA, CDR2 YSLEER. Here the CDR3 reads CASSQVWRSTGELFF. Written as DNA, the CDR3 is TGCGCCAGCAGCCAAGTGTGGCGGAGCACCGGGGAGCTGTTTTTT.

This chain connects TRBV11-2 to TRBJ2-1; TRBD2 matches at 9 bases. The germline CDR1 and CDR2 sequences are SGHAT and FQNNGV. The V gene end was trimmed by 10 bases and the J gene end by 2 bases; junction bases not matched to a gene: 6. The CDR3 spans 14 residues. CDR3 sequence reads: CAIGAGGTYNEQFF. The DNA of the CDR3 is TGTGCCATCGGGGCGGGGGGGACCTACAATGAGCAGTTCTTC.

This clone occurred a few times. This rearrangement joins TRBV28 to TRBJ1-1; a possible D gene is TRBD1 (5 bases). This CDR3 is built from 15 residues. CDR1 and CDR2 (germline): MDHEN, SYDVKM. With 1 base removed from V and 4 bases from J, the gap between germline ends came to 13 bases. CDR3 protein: CASSLLKGQGTEAFF. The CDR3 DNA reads TGTGCCAGCAGTTTATTAAAGGGGCAGGGCACTGAAGCTTTCTTT.

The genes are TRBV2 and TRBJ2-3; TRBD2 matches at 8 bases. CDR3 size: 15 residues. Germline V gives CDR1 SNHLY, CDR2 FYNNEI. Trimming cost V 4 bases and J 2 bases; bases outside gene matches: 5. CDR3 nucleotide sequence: TGTGCCAGCAGTGTCCAGCGGGGGACCACAGATACGCAGTATTTT. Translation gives CASSVQRGTTDTQYF.

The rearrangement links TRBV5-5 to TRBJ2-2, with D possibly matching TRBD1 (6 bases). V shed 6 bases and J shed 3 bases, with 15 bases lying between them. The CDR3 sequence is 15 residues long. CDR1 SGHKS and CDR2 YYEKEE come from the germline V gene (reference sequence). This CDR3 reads CASIKETGDTGELFF. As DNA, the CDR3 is TGTGCCAGCATCAAAGAGACAGGAGACACCGGGGAGCTGTTTTTT. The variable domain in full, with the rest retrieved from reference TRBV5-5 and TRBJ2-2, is DAGVTQSPTHLIKTRGQQVTLRCSPISGHKSVSWYQQVLGQGPQFIFQYYEKEERGRGNFPDRFSARQFPNYSSELNVNALLLGDSALYLCASIKETGDTGELFFGEGSRLTVL.

The CDR3, as DNA: TGTGCCAGTACCAAATTAAATGGGCCTCGTCAGCCCCAGCATTTT. Its protein is CASTKLNGPRQPQHF. The chain combines TRBV19 with TRBJ1-5; D unclear. The V gene's germline CDR1 is LNHDA and CDR2 SQIVND (reference sequence). Trimming took 7 bases from V and 6 from J, leaving 19 bases between them. This CDR3 spans 15 amino acids.

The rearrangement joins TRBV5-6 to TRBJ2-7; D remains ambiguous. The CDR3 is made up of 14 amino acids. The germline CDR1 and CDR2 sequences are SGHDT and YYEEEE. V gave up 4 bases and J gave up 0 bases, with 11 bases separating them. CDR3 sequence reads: CASSPPKSSYEQYF. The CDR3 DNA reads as TGTGCCAGCAGCCCGCCGAAGAGCTCCTACGAGCAGTACTTC. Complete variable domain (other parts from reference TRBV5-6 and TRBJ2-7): DAGVTQSPTHLIKTRGQQVTLRCSPKSGHDTVSWYQQALGQGPQFIFQYYEEEERQRGNFPDRFSGHQFPNYSSELNVNALLLGDSALYLCASSPPKSSYEQYFGPGTRLTVT.